Below are 11 T cell receptor beta chains sequenced from a single sample in a study of blood T cell repertoires in COVID-19. Here immunoSEQ multiplex PCR was the method, and the copy in TCRdb shows in-frame clones only, minus some. Of under 450,000 clones listed, roughly nine tenths are singletons. Sequenced: PBMCs or T cells enriched from blood (not recorded which). All receptors derive from a woman aged 40 to 55 who had been exposed to COVID-19.

The rearrangement joins TRBV2 to TRBJ2-4, with D perhaps TRBD2 (7 bases). Germline V gene data show CDR1 as SNHLY and CDR2 as FYNNEI. There are 14 residues in the CDR3. Between the trimmed V and J ends, which lost 4 bases and 5 bases, there was a span of 12 bases. CDR3 bases: TGTGCCAGCAGTGGAGGGGGGGAAGAAAACATTCAGTACTTC. It is translated as CASSGGGEENIQYF.

The chain is built from TRBV18 and TRBJ1-4; D unclear. From germline, CDR1 is KGHSH and CDR2 LQKENI. The length of the CDR3 is 13 residues. Trimming shortened V by 3 bases and J by 7 bases, and 9 bases separated the two germline ends. The CDR3 loop reads CASSPSLSEKLFF. The CDR3, as DNA: TGTGCCAGCTCACCGTCTCTGAGTGAAAAACTGTTTTTT.

This chain uses TRBV2 with TRBJ1-2, with D possibly matching TRBD1 (6 bases). Trimming left V 7 bases short and J 4 bases short, with 13 bases between. The CDR3 extends over 13 amino acids. The V gene's germline CDR1 is SNHLY and CDR2 FYNNEI. CDR3 DNA sequence: TGTGCCAGCACTCCACAGGGTTCCTATGGCTACACCTTC. It codes for CASTPQGSYGYTF.

In this sample, this clone turned up a few times. J is TRBJ1-2 and V is TRBV7-9; 7 positions agree with TRBD1. The CDR3 has 15 residues. Trimming cost V 6 bases and J 2 bases; bases outside gene matches: 9. Germline-derived CDR1 and CDR2 are SEHNR and FQNEAQ (reference sequence). The CDR3 here is CASSYTGTANYGYTF. As DNA, the CDR3 is TGTGCCAGCAGTTACACCGGGACAGCGAACTATGGCTACACCTTC.

The chain uses TRBV25-1 and TRBJ2-2, with D possibly being TRBD1 (6 bases). V was cut by 7 bases and J by 1 base, with 19 bases left in between. The CDR3 sequence is 17 residues long. Germline CDR1 and CDR2: MGHDK and SYGVNS. The CDR3 DNA follows: TGTGCCAGCACAGGCAGTCGACAGGCTTTGAACACCGGGGAGCTGTTTTTT. Translated, it gives CASTGSRQALNTGELFF.

The chain links TRBV19 to TRBJ2-7, with D perhaps TRBD1 (6 bases). CDR1 LNHDA and CDR2 SQIVND come from the germline V gene (reference sequence). Trimming took off 8 bases at V and 1 base at J, with 12 bases between the two ends. There are 13 residues in the CDR3. This CDR3 reads CASQDSFSYEQYF. The CDR3 DNA follows: TGTGCCAGTCAGGACAGTTTTTCCTACGAGCAGTACTTC.

V is TRBV18 and J is TRBJ2-1; 9 nucleotides line up with TRBD2. CDR3 length: 16 residues. CDR1 KGHSH and CDR2 LQKENI come from the germline V gene. Trimming removed 2 bases from V and 7 bases from J; junction bases left unmatched: 9. CDR3 DNA sequence: TGTGCCAGCTCACCAGAAGGCGGGGGGGCACTTAATGAGCAGTTCTTC. Translating gives CASSPEGGGALNEQFF.

DNA of the CDR3: TGTGCCAGCGGACCGTACACAGGGGCCTATGGCTACACCTTC. Its translation is CASGPYTGAYGYTF. V gene TRBV2 combines with J gene TRBJ1-2; 7 nucleotides agree with TRBD1. The trim removed 8 bases at V and 4 bases at J, leaving 10 bases unmatched. The germline V gene encodes CDR1 SNHLY and CDR2 FYNNEI. This CDR3 spans 14 amino acids.

The chain combines TRBV3-1 (or the pseudogene TRBV3-2) with TRBJ1-2; D gene unclear. The ends were cut back, 6 bases at V and 8 bases at J, with 13 bases in the middle. Per the germline V gene, CDR1 is LGHDT and CDR2 is YNNKEL (reference sequence). The length of the CDR3 is 12 residues. The DNA for the CDR3 is TGTGCCAGCAGTCGGAGGGCGGAAGGCTACACCTTC. Protein product: CASSRRAEGYTF.

This clone has just one count. The V gene is TRBV2, the J gene TRBJ2-7; 8 bases are shared with TRBD1. The CDR3 loop spans 13 amino acids. From germline, CDR1 is SNHLY and CDR2 FYNNEI. Losses at the gene ends were 6 bases for V and 6 bases for J; bases not matched to a gene: 7. CDR3 amino acids: CASRPGTGREQYF. The CDR3 DNA is TGTGCCAGCAGACCCGGGACAGGACGCGAGCAGTACTTC.

The rearrangement links TRBV7-2 to TRBJ1-3, with D unresolved. Germline V CDR1 and CDR2: SGHTA, FQGNSA. The germline V and J ends were trimmed by 3 bases and 2 bases, with 8 bases remaining between them. This CDR3 contains 14 residues. The DNA of the CDR3 is TGTGCCAGCAGCTTGGCCACAGCTGGAAACACCATATATTTT. It translates to CASSLATAGNTIYF.